These 32 T cell receptor beta chains share one sample of origin, sequenced in a study of blood T cell repertoires in COVID-19. Using immunoSEQ multiplex PCR, the repertoire was profiled, and TCRdb retains in-frame clones only, with some absent. Of some 90,000 clones detected, 85% to 90% appear once; the ten largest clones hold around 5.2%. The specimen sequenced was peripheral blood. The receptors come from a woman older than 75 with active COVID-19.

CDR3 sequence: CASSIASGREKLFF. In DNA, the CDR3 is TGTGCCAGTAGTATCGCGTCAGGGAGGGAAAAACTGTTTTTT. The genes are TRBV19 and TRBJ1-4, with D possibly matching TRBD1 (5 bases). The V gene's germline CDR1 is LNHDA and CDR2 SQIVND (reference sequence). The ends were cut back, 3 bases at V and 8 bases at J, with 13 bases in the middle. The length of the CDR3 is 14 residues.

The CDR3 spells CASSLVLRGTDTQYF. The CDR3 region has the DNA TGTGCCAGCAGCTTAGTTCTCCGGGGCACAGATACGCAGTATTTT. The J gene is TRBJ2-3, the V gene TRBV7-8; D is undetermined. V shed 1 base and J shed 1 base, with 9 bases lying between them. CDR1 is SGHVS, CDR2 FQNEAQ, per germline. The CDR3 is 15 residues long.

The V gene is TRBV20-1, the J gene TRBJ1-3; a possible D gene is TRBD1 (5 bases). The length of the CDR3 is 11 residues. Per germline, CDR1 DFQATT and CDR2 SNEGSKA (reference sequence). Trimming cost V 6 bases and J 2 bases, with 5 bases left between them. Here the CDR3 reads CSADTGNTIYF. DNA of the CDR3: TGCAGTGCGGACACTGGAAACACCATATATTTT.

The chain has TRBV6-5 and TRBJ1-6, with TRBD1 as a possible D gene (5 bases). Trimming took 5 bases from V and 9 from J, leaving 11 bases between them. The germline V gene has CDR1 MNHEY and CDR2 SVGAGI. This CDR3 is 13 amino acids long. The CDR3 loop is CASSRGKVSPLHF. Written as DNA, the CDR3 is TGTGCCAGCAGTAGGGGAAAGGTTTCACCCCTCCACTTT.

The chain employs TRBV19 and TRBJ1-2, with 10 nucleotides matching TRBD1. CDR3 length: 17 amino acids. Germline CDR1 LNHDA, CDR2 SQIVND (reference sequence). The ends lost 2 bases at V and 3 bases at J; junction bases unmatched: 9. The CDR3 spells CASSIPDRGRADYGYTF. Written as DNA, the CDR3 is TGTGCCAGTAGTATACCCGACAGGGGGCGAGCGGACTATGGCTACACCTTC.

The V gene is TRBV10-3, the J gene TRBJ1-1; D is unresolved. The ends were cut back, 0 bases at V and 4 bases at J, with 9 bases in the middle. The germline gives CDR1 ENHRY, CDR2 SYGVKD. This CDR3 is built from 14 residues. This CDR3 reads CAISESREGTEAFF. The CDR3 DNA is TGTGCCATCAGTGAGTCAAGGGAGGGCACTGAAGCTTTCTTT.

V is TRBV5-1 and J is TRBJ2-5; the match to TRBD1 covers 8 bases. Trimming took 3 bases from V and 5 from J; bases not matched to a gene: 6. Germline CDR1 reads SGHRS; CDR2 reads YFSETQ. This CDR3 comprises 14 residues. This chain's CDR3 is CASSSGTGRETQYF. The CDR3 coding sequence is TGCGCCAGCAGCTCCGGGACAGGCCGCGAGACCCAGTACTTC.

The rearrangement joins TRBV11-2 to TRBJ2-2, with TRBD1 identical over 7 bases. CDR3 length: 16 amino acids. Germline V gives CDR1 SGHAT, CDR2 FQNNGV. V lost 7 bases, J lost 0 bases, and 8 bases stayed unmatched. This CDR3 reads CASTPRGQTNTGELFF. CDR3 in DNA: TGTGCCAGCACCCCTCGGGGACAGACGAACACCGGGGAGCTGTTTTTT. Based on the CDR3 plus reference TRBV11-2 and TRBJ2-2, the full variable domain is EAGVAQSPRYKIIEKRQSVAFWCNPISGHATLYWYQQILGQGPKLLIQFQNNGVVDDSQLPKDRFSAERLKGVDSTLKIQPAKLEDSAVYLCASTPRGQTNTGELFFGEGSRLTVL.

The chain has TRBV6-6 and TRBJ1-2; 11 bases are shared with TRBD1. The germline CDR1 and CDR2 sequences are MNHNY and SVGAGI (reference sequence). The CDR3 totals 17 residues. Losses at the gene ends were 5 bases for V and 0 bases for J; bases not matched to a gene: 8. CDR3 nucleotide sequence: TGTGCCAGCAGTCCCCCGGGACAGGGGGGAGCTAACTATGGCTACACCTTC. Amino acid sequence: CASSPPGQGGANYGYTF.

The chain is built from TRBV7-2 and TRBJ2-7; the match to TRBD2 covers 12 bases. The V gene end was trimmed by 5 bases and the J gene end by 7 bases; junction bases not matched to a gene: 9. Germline CDR1 reads SGHTA; CDR2 reads FQGNSA. The length of the CDR3 is 15 residues. The CDR3 loop is CASSTDLAGGREQYF. The CDR3 bases are TGTGCCAGCAGCACCGACCTAGCGGGAGGGCGGGAGCAGTACTTC.

The V and J genes are TRBV28 and TRBJ2-5, with 7 bases aligning to TRBD1. From germline, CDR1 is MDHEN and CDR2 SYDVKM. There are 13 residues in the CDR3. J lost 1 base, V lost 6 bases, and 2 bases had no gene match. This chain's CDR3 is CASRPGGQETQYF. CDR3 DNA sequence: TGTGCCAGCAGACCAGGGGGCCAAGAGACCCAGTACTTC.

The table lists this clone with a count of one. The chain recombines TRBV11-2 with TRBJ2-3; a weak D match, TRBD1 (7 bases). CDR3 length: 13 residues. Trimming took 0 bases from V and 10 from J, leaving 11 bases between them. Germline loops: CDR1 SGHAT, CDR2 FQNNGV. For the CDR3, the DNA is TGTGCCAGCAGCTTAGATCAGGGGGGCGCGCAGTATTTT. It encodes CASSLDQGGAQYF. The whole variable domain, remainder taken from reference TRBV11-2 and TRBJ2-3, is EAGVAQSPRYKIIEKRQSVAFWCNPISGHATLYWYQQILGQGPKLLIQFQNNGVVDDSQLPKDRFSAERLKGVDSTLKIQPAKLEDSAVYLCASSLDQGGAQYFGPGTRLTVL.

The chain employs TRBV28 and TRBJ1-2, with D uncertain. V lost 6 bases and J lost 1, with 12 bases in between. The CDR3 contains 14 residues. CDR1 and CDR2 from the germline V gene are MDHEN and SYDVKM. CDR3 sequence: CASSPDGLNYGYTF. The CDR3 DNA reads TGTGCCAGCAGCCCAGACGGACTTAACTATGGCTACACCTTC.

The CDR3 here is CASSLDTSGSSTQYF. The CDR3 DNA sequence: TGCGCCAGCAGCTTGGATACCTCAGGGTCATCCACCCAGTACTTC. This chain links TRBV5-1 with TRBJ2-5, with D possibly TRBD1 on 5 matching bases. CDR1 SGHRS and CDR2 YFSETQ come from the germline V gene. V was trimmed by 0 bases and J by 8 bases, leaving 17 bases between them. The CDR3 loop spans 15 amino acids.

The chain couples TRBV5-1 to TRBJ1-2; a possible D gene is TRBD1 (5 bases). The CDR3 contains 13 residues. V was pared by 2 bases and J by 3 bases, with 8 bases between. Germline-derived CDR1 and CDR2 are SGHRS and YFSETQ. This CDR3 reads CASSFGGDYGYTF. CDR3 coding DNA: TGCGCCAGCAGCTTCGGGGGGGACTATGGCTACACCTTC.

This clone was detected many times. The chain has TRBV2 and TRBJ1-6, with D hard to call. Per germline, CDR1 SNHLY and CDR2 FYNNEI. This CDR3 contains 11 residues. Trimming cost V 8 bases and J 3 bases, with 2 bases left between them. The CDR3 here is CASLYNSPLHF. The CDR3 coding sequence is TGTGCCAGCCTCTATAATTCACCCCTCCACTTT.

This chain links TRBV2 with TRBJ1-2; 10 bases map to TRBD1. The V and J ends lost 7 bases and 4 bases, in that order; junction bases with no gene match: 6. Germline CDR1 and CDR2: SNHLY and FYNNEI. The CDR3 runs 14 residues. The CDR3 nucleotides are TGTGCCAGCACAGAGAGGGACAGGGGCTATGGCTACACCTTC. Translation gives CASTERDRGYGYTF.

The chain is built from TRBV19 and TRBJ2-2, with a weak D call TRBD1 (5 bases). This CDR3 has 14 amino acids. V was trimmed by 8 bases and J by 5 bases, leaving 15 bases between them. Per the germline V gene, CDR1 is LNHDA and CDR2 is SQIVND (reference sequence). The chain's CDR3 is CASARGIRTGELFF. CDR3 nucleotides: TGTGCCAGTGCAAGGGGAATTCGGACCGGGGAGCTGTTTTTT. The full variable domain, completed using reference TRBV19 and TRBJ2-2, is DGGITQSPKYLFRKEGQNVTLSCEQNLNHDAMYWYRQDPGQGLRLIYYSQIVNDFQKGDIAEGYSVSREKKESFPLTVTSAQKNPTAFYLCASARGIRTGELFFGEGSRLTVL.

The chain couples TRBV28 to TRBJ1-2; 12 bases match TRBD1. The germline V gene encodes CDR1 MDHEN and CDR2 SYDVKM. The V and J ends lost 4 bases and 7 bases, in that order; junction bases with no gene match: 7. CDR3 length: 15 residues. The CDR3 here is CASSSPGQGASGYTF. CDR3 sequence (DNA): TGTGCCAGCAGTTCTCCGGGACAGGGGGCTAGTGGCTACACCTTC.

The genes are TRBV7-2 and TRBJ1-2, with 7 nucleotides matching TRBD1. Germline V CDR1 and CDR2: SGHTA, FQGNSA. This CDR3 region has 14 residues. With 8 bases clipped from V and 7 bases from J, the junction kept 13 bases outside the gene matches. Here the CDR3 reads CASSTQGSLGGYTF. The CDR3 DNA reads TGTGCCAGCTCCACACAGGGGAGCCTCGGTGGCTACACCTTC.

The V gene is TRBV6-5, the J gene TRBJ1-1, with TRBD1 as a possible D gene (6 bases). The germline V and J ends were trimmed by 8 bases and 1 base, with 11 bases remaining between them. The CDR3 runs 13 residues. Per germline, CDR1 MNHEY and CDR2 SVGAGI. The CDR3 nucleotides read TGTGCCAGCCAGAGGACAGCGAACACTGAAGCTTTCTTT. The encoded protein is CASQRTANTEAFF.

The chain joins TRBV28 to TRBJ1-5; 9 positions match TRBD1. The V gene end was trimmed by 8 bases and the J gene end by 2 bases; junction bases not matched to a gene: 10. CDR3 size: 16 residues. The germline V gene has CDR1 MDHEN and CDR2 SYDVKM. CDR3 nucleotide sequence: TGTGCCAGCGGCGCCGGGACAGGGAGAGGCAATCAGCCCCAGCATTTT. Translated: CASGAGTGRGNQPQHF.

The J gene is TRBJ1-1, the V gene TRBV28, with 9 bases that match TRBD1. Per the germline V gene, CDR1 is MDHEN and CDR2 is SYDVKM. The CDR3 is 13 amino acids. Germline trimming cut 6 bases from V and 4 bases from J; bases unmatched to any gene: 3. The CDR3 nucleotides read TGTGCCAGCAGACGGGACAGGGTCACTGAAGCTTTCTTT. As protein: CASRRDRVTEAFF.

The chain uses TRBV5-1 and TRBJ2-1, with 14 bases that match TRBD2. Germline V gene lookup returns CDR1 SGHRS and CDR2 YFSETQ. This CDR3 is built from 15 residues. Trimming took 4 bases from V and 9 from J; bases not matched to a gene: 6. CDR3 in amino acids: CASSRGLAGVVEQFF. DNA for the CDR3: TGCGCCAGCAGCAGGGGACTAGCGGGAGTTGTTGAGCAGTTCTTC. The full variable domain, rest sourced from reference TRBV5-1 and TRBJ2-1, is KAGVTQTPRYLIKTRGQQVTLSCSPISGHRSVSWYQQTPGQGLQFLFEYFSETQRNKGNFPGRFSGRQFSNSRSEMNVSTLELGDSALYLCASSRGLAGVVEQFFGPGTRLTVL.

This chain links TRBV27 with TRBJ2-7; D is perhaps TRBD1 (7 bases). The ends were cut back, 3 bases at V and 2 bases at J, with 20 bases in the middle. This CDR3 is built from 17 residues. CDR1 is MNHEY, CDR2 SMNVEV, per germline (reference sequence). For the CDR3, the DNA is TGTGCCAGCAGTTTTTATCCGTATGGAGGGGGCACCTACGAGCAGTACTTC. Translation gives CASSFYPYGGGTYEQYF.

This clone showed up just a few times. The rearrangement links TRBV6-1 to TRBJ1-5, with 7 nucleotides matching TRBD1. Germline CDR1 and CDR2: MNHNS and SASEGT. The ends lost 0 bases at V and 6 bases at J; junction bases unmatched: 5. CDR3 length: 15 residues. The DNA of the CDR3 is TGTGCCAGCAGTGAAGCGGGACAGCGAATTCAGCCCCAGCATTTT. As protein: CASSEAGQRIQPQHF.

The V and J genes are TRBV18 and TRBJ2-3, with TRBD2 identical over 7 bases. The V and J ends lost 2 bases and 8 bases, in that order; junction bases with no gene match: 13. Germline CDR1 is KGHSH and CDR2 is LQKENI. This CDR3 has 16 amino acids. CDR3: CASSPFQGGVEGTQYF. CDR3 coding DNA: TGTGCCAGCTCACCATTCCAGGGAGGGGTGGAAGGTACGCAGTATTTT.

The chain links TRBV28 to TRBJ2-7; a possible D gene is TRBD2 (7 bases). The germline V and J ends were trimmed by 2 bases and 4 bases, with 15 bases remaining between them. The CDR3 is made up of 15 amino acids. Per germline, CDR1 MDHEN and CDR2 SYDVKM. CDR3 nucleotide sequence: TGTGCCAGCAGTTTAGGGGGCGGGAGCAATTACGAGCAGTACTTC. Protein sequence: CASSLGGGSNYEQYF.

The chain uses TRBV28 and TRBJ2-3; D is perhaps TRBD2 (7 bases). This CDR3 has 17 amino acids. V lost 2 bases and J lost 3, with 18 bases in between. The V gene's germline CDR1 is MDHEN and CDR2 SYDVKM. In DNA form, the CDR3 reads TGTGCCAGCAGTTTAGGAGGGGGGGGCATGGGGACAGATACGCAGTATTTT. Its translation: CASSLGGGGMGTDTQYF.

This clone was picked up one time. The rearrangement joins TRBV5-1 to TRBJ1-1; no clear D. Germline-derived CDR1 and CDR2 are SGHRS and YFSETQ. The CDR3 is 14 residues long. V lost 5 bases and J 11 bases, leaving 22 bases between the germline ends. The CDR3 is CASSLRGYGRAAFF. For the CDR3, the DNA is TGCGCCAGCAGTCTTCGGGGTTATGGGCGTGCGGCTTTCTTT.

This clone came up once. The genes are TRBV5-6 and TRBJ2-3; 9 nucleotides align to TRBD2. CDR3 length equals 16 residues. V shed 2 bases and J 0 bases; nucleotides not matched to a gene: 4. Looked up from germline, CDR1 is SGHDT and CDR2 is YYEEEE. The DNA for the CDR3 is TGTGCCAGCAGCTTCCCTAGCGGGGCTAGCACAGATACGCAGTATTTT. Translating it yields CASSFPSGASTDTQYF.

This rearrangement joins TRBV21-1 to TRBJ1-5. TRBV21-1 is noted as a pseudogene. The CDR3 loop spans 15 amino acids. CDR3 protein: CASSKNGYRNQPQHF. CDR3 in DNA: TGTGCCAGCAGCAAAAACGGGTATCGAAATCAGCCCCAGCATTTT.